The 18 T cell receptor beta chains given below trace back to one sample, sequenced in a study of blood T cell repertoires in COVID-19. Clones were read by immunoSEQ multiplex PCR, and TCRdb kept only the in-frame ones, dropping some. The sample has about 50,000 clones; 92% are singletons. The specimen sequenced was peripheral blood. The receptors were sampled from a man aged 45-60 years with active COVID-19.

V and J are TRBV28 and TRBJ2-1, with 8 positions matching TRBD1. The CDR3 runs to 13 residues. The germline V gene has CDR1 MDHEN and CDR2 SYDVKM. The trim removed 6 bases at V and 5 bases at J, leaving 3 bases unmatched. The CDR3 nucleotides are TGTGCCAGCAGGGACAGGGTGCACAATGAGCAGTTCTTC. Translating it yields CASRDRVHNEQFF.

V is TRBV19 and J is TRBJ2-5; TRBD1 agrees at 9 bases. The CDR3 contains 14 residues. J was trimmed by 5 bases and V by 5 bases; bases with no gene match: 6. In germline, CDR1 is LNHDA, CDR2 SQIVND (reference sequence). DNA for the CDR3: TGTGCCAGTAGTCTCACAGGGGGCGGTGAGACCCAGTACTTC. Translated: CASSLTGGGETQYF.

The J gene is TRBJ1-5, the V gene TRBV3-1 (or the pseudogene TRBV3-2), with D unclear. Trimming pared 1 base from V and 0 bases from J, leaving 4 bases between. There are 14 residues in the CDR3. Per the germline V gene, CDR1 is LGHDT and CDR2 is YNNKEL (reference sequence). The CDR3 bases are TGTGCCAGCAGCCAAGCGGTTAGCAATCAGCCCCAGCATTTT. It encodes CASSQAVSNQPQHF.

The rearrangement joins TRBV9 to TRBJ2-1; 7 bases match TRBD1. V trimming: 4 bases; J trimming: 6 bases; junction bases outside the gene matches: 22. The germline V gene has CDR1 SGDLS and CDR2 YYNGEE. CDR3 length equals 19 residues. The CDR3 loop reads CASSPFDRVAGETLNEQFF. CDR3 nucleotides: TGTGCCAGCAGCCCATTCGACAGGGTGGCGGGTGAGACCCTCAATGAGCAGTTCTTC.

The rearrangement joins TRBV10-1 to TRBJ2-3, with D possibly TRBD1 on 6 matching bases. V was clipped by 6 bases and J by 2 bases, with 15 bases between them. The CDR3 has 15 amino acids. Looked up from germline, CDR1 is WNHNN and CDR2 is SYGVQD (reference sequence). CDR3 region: CASSEGTGITDTQYF. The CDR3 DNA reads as TGCGCCAGCAGCGAGGGAACAGGGATCACAGATACGCAGTATTTT.

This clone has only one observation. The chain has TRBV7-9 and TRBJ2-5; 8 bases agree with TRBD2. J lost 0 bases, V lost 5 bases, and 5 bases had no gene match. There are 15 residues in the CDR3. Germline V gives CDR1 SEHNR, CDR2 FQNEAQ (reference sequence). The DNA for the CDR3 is TGTGCCAGCAGCCCATGGACTAGCTACCAAGAGACCCAGTACTTC. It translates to CASSPWTSYQETQYF.

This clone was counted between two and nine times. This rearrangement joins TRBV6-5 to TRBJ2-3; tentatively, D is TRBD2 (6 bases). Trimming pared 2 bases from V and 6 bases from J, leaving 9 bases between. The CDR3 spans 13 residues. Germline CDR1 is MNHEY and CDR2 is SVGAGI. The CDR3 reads CASSYREHDTQYF. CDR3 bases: TGTGCCAGCAGTTACCGGGAGCATGATACGCAGTATTTT.

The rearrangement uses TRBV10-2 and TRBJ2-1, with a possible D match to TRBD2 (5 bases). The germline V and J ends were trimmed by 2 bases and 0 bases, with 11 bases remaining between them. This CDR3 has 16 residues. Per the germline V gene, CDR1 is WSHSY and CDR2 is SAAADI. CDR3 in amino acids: CASSERSGSSYNEQFF. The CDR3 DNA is TGCGCCAGCAGTGAGAGGTCGGGAAGCTCCTACAATGAGCAGTTCTTC.

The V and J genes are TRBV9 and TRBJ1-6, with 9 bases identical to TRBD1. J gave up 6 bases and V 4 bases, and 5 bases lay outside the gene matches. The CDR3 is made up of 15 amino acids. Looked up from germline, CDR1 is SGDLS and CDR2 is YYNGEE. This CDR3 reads CASSTTGQGNSPLHF. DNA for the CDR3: TGTGCCAGCAGCACAACGGGACAGGGTAATTCACCCCTCCACTTT.

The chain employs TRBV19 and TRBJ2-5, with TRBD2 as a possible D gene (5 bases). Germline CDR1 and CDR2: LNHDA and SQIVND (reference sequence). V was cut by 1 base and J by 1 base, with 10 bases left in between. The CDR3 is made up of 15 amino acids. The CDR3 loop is CASSIGLRVQETQYF. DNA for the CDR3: TGTGCCAGTAGTATAGGGTTGAGGGTCCAAGAGACCCAGTACTTC.

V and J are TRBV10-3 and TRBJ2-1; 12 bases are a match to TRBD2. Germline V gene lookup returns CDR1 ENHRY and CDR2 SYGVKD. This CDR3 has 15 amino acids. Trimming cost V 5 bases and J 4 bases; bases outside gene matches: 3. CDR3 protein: CAISSGTSGYNEQFF. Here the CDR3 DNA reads TGTGCCATCAGTTCCGGGACTAGCGGGTACAATGAGCAGTTCTTC.

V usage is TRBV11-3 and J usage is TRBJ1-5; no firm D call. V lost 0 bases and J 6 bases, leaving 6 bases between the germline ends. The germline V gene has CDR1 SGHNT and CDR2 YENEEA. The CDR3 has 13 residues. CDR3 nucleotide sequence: TGTGCCAGCAGCTTAGAGAGTGGTCAGCCCCAGCATTTT. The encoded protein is CASSLESGQPQHF.

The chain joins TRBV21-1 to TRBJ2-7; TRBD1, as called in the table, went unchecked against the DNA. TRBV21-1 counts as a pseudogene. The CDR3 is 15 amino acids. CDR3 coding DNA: TGTGCCAGCAACCCGGGACAGGGGACTCTCTACGAGCAGTACTTC. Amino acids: CASNPGQGTLYEQYF.

The CDR3: CASSVFGAYQQYF. Written as DNA, the CDR3 is TGTGCCAGCAGTGTGTTTGGAGCTTACCAGCAGTACTTC. The rearrangement uses TRBV2 and TRBJ2-7; no clear D. Trimming took off 4 bases at V and 8 bases at J, with 15 bases between the two ends. The CDR3 sequence is 13 residues long. Germline CDR1 and CDR2: SNHLY and FYNNEI.

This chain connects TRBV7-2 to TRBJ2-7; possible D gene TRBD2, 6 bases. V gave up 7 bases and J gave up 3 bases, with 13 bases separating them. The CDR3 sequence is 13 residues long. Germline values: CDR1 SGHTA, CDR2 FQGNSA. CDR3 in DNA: TGTGCCAGCAACCCGCGGGGCGGCTACGAGCAGTACTTC. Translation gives CASNPRGGYEQYF.

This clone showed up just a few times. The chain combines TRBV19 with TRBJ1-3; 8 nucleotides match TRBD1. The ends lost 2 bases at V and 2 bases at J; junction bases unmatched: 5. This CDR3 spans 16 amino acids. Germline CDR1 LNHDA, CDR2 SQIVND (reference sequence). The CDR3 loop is CASSISGTGAGNTIYF. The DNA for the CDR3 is TGTGCCAGTAGTATATCCGGGACAGGAGCTGGAAACACCATATATTTT.

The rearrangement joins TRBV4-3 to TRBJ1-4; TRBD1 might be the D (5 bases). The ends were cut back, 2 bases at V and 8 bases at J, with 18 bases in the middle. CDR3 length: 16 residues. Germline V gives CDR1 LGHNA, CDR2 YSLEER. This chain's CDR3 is CASSQRARVNEEKLFF. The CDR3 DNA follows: TGCGCCAGCAGCCAAAGGGCCAGGGTGAATGAGGAAAAACTGTTTTTT.

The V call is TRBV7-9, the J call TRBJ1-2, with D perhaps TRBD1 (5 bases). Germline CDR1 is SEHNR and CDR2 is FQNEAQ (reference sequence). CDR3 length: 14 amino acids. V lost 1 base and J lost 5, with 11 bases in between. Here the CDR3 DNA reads TGTGCCAGCAGCTTAGGGCAGGGCGGTTATGGCTACACCTTC. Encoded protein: CASSLGQGGYGYTF.